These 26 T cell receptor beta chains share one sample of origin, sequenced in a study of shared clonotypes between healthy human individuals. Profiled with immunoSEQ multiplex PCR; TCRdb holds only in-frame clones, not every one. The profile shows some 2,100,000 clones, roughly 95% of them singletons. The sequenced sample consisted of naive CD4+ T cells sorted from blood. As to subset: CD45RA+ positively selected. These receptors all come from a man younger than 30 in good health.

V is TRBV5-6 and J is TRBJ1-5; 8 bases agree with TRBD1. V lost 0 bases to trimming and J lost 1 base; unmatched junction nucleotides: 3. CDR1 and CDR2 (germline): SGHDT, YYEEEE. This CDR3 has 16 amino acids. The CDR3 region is CASSLGTGTSNQPQHF. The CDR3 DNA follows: TGTGCCAGCAGCTTGGGGACAGGGACGAGCAATCAGCCCCAGCATTTT.

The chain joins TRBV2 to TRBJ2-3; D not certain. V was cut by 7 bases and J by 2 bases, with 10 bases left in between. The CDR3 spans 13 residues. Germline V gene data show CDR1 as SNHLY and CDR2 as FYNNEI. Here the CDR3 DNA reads TGTGCCAGCAACGGGTTCACCACAGATACGCAGTATTTT. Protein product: CASNGFTTDTQYF.

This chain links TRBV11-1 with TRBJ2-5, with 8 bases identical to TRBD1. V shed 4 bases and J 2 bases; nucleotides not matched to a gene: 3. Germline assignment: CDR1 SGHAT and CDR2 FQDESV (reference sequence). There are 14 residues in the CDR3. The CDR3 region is CASSYGQGQETQYF. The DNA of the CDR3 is TGTGCCAGCAGCTACGGACAGGGACAAGAGACCCAGTACTTC.

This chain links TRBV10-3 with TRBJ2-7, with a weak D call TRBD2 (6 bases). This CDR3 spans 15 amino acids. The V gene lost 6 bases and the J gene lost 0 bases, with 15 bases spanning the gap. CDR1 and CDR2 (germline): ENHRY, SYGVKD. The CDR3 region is CAIRATGTFSYEQYF. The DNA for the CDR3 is TGTGCCATCAGAGCCACCGGGACTTTCTCCTACGAGCAGTACTTC.

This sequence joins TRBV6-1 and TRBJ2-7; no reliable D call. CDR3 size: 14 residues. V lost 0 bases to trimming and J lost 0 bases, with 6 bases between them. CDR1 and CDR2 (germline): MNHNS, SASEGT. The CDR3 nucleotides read TGTGCCAGCAGTGAAGCGCGAAGCTCCTACGAGCAGTACTTC. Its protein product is CASSEARSSYEQYF.

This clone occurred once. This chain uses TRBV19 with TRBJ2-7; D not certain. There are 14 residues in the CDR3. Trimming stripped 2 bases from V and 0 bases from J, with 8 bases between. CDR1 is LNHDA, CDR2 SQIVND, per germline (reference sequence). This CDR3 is CASSITLGSYEQYF. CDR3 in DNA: TGTGCCAGTAGTATAACGCTGGGCTCCTACGAGCAGTACTTC.

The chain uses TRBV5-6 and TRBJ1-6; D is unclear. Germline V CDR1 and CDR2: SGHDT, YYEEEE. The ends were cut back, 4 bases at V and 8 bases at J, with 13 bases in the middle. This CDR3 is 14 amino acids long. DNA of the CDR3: TGTGCCAGCAGCCCGGGCCCAGCCGATTCACCCCTCCACTTT. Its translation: CASSPGPADSPLHF.

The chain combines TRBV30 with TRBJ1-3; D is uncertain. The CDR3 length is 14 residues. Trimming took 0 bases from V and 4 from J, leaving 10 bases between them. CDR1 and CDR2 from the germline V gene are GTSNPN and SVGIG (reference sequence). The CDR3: CAWSVPAPGNTIYF. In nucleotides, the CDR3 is TGTGCCTGGAGTGTACCGGCGCCCGGAAACACCATATATTTT.

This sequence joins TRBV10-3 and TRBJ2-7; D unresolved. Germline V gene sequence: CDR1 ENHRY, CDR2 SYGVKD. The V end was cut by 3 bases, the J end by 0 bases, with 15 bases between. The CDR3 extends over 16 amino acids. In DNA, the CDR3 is TGTGCCATCAGTGACCTCTCCAAACTGAGCTCCTACGAGCAGTACTTC. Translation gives CAISDLSKLSSYEQYF.

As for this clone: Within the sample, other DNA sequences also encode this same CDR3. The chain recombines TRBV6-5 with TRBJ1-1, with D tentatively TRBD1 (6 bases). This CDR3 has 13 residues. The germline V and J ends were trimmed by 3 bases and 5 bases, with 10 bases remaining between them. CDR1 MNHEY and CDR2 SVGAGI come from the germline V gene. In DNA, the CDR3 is TGTGCCAGCAGTTATCTGGGGGCTACTGAAGCTTTCTTT. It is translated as CASSYLGATEAFF.

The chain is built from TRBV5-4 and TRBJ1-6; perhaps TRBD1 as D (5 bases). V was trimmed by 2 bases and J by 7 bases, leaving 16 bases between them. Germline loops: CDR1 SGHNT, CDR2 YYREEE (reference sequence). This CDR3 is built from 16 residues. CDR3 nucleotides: TGTGCCAGCAGCTTAAACGTGGGACGGGGAAATTCACCCCTCCACTTT. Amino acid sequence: CASSLNVGRGNSPLHF.

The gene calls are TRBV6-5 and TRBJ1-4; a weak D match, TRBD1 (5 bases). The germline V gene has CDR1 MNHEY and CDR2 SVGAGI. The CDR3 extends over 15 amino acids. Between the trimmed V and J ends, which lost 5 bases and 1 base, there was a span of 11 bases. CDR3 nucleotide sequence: TGTGCCAGCAGTCCGAACAGGTTAACTAATGAAAAACTGTTTTTT. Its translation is CASSPNRLTNEKLFF.

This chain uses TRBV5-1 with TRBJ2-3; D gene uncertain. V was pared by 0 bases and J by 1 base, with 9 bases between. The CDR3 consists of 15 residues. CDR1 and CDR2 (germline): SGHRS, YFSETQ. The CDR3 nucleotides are TGCGCCAGCAGCTTGGTGCCCACGGGCACAGATACGCAGTATTTT. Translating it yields CASSLVPTGTDTQYF.

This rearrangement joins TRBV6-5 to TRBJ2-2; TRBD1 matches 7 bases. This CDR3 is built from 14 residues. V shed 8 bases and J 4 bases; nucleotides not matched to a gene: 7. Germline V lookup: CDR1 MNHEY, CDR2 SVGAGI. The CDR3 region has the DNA TGTGCCAGCGCGTTACAGGGGATCACCGGGGAGCTGTTTTTT. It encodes CASALQGITGELFF.

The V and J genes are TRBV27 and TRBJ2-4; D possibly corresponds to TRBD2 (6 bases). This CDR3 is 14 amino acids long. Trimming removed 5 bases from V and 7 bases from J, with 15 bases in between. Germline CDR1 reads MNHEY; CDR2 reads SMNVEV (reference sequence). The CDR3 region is CASSTGLGTNIQYF. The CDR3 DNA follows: TGTGCCAGCAGTACCGGGCTCGGGACTAACATTCAGTACTTC.

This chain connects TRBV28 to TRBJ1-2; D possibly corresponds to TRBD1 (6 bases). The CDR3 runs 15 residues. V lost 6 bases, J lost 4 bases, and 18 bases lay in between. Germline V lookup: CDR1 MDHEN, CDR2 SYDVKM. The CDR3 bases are TGTGCCAGCAGCCCAGGGGACGGCAGAGTCTATGGCTACACCTTC. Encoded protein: CASSPGDGRVYGYTF.

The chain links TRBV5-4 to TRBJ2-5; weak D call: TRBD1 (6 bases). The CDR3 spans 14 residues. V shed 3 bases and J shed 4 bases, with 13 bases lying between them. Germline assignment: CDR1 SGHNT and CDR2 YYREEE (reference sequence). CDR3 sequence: CASSSQGSGETQYF. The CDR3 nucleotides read TGTGCCAGCAGCTCACAGGGATCTGGAGAGACCCAGTACTTC.

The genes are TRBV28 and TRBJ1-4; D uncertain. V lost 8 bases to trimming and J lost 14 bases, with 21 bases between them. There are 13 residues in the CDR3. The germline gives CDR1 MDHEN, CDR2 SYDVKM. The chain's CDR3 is CASSGSGYPGLFF. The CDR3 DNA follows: TGTGCCAGCTCGGGTAGCGGATACCCGGGGCTGTTTTTT.

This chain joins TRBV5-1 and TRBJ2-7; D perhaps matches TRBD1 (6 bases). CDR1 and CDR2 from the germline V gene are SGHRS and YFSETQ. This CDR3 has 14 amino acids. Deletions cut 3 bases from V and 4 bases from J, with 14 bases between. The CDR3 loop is CASSSDSTHYEQYF. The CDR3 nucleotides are TGCGCCAGCAGCTCGGACAGCACTCATTACGAGCAGTACTTC.

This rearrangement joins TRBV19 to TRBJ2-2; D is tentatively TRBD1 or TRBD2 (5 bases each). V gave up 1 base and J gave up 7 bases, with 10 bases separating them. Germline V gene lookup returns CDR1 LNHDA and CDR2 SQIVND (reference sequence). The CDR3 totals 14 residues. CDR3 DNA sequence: TGTGCCAGTAGTATAGGTTCAGGGAGCGGGGAGCTGTTTTTT. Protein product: CASSIGSGSGELFF. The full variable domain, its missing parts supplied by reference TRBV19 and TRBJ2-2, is DGGITQSPKYLFRKEGQNVTLSCEQNLNHDAMYWYRQDPGQGLRLIYYSQIVNDFQKGDIAEGYSVSREKKESFPLTVTSAQKNPTAFYLCASSIGSGSGELFFGEGSRLTVL.

CDR3 region: CAWSVRDGDGYGYTF. The CDR3 DNA follows: TGTGCCTGGAGTGTACGGGACGGGGATGGGTATGGCTACACCTTC. The rearrangement uses TRBV30 and TRBJ1-2; TRBD1 is a possible D gene (5 bases). The germline V and J ends were trimmed by 0 bases and 5 bases, with 16 bases remaining between them. Germline assignment: CDR1 GTSNPN and CDR2 SVGIG (reference sequence). The CDR3 is 15 residues long.

DNA of the CDR3: TGTGCCAGCTCACCACCTAGCGGGCCCTACAATGAGCAGTTCTTC. This gives the protein CASSPPSGPYNEQFF. The J gene is TRBJ2-1, the V gene TRBV18; TRBD2 matches at 7 bases. This CDR3 has 15 amino acids. Germline CDR1 reads KGHSH; CDR2 reads LQKENI. With 0 bases clipped from V and 2 bases from J, the junction kept 1 base outside the gene matches.

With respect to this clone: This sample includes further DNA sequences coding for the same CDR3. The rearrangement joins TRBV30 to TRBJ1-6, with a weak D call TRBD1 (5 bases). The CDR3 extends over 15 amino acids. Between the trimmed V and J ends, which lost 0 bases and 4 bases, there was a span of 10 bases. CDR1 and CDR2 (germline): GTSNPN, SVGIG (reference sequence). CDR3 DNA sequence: TGTGCCTGGAGTGTACTGGGGGGTTATAATTCACCCCTCCACTTT. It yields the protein CAWSVLGGYNSPLHF.

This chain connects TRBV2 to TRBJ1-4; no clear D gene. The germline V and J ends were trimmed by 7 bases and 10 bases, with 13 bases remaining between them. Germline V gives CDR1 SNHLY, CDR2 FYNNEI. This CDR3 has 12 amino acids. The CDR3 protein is CASIETLGKLFF. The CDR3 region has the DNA TGTGCCAGCATCGAGACATTGGGAAAACTGTTTTTT.

The CDR3 sequence: CASSARWVGYYEQYF. In DNA, the CDR3 is TGTGCCAGCAGCGCTCGGTGGGTCGGGTACTACGAGCAGTACTTC. The chain links TRBV21-1 to TRBJ2-7; the table's D call, TRBD2, has no DNA check behind it. TRBV21-1 has pseudogene status. The CDR3 sequence is 15 residues long.

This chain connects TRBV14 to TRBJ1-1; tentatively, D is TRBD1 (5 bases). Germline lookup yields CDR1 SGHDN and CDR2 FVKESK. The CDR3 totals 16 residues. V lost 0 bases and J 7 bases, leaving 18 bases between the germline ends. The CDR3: CASSQDNWSRVVEAFF. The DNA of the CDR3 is TGTGCCAGCAGCCAAGATAATTGGAGCAGGGTGGTTGAAGCTTTCTTT. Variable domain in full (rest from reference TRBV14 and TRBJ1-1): EAGVTQFPSHSVIEKGQTVTLRCDPISGHDNLYWYRRVMGKEIKFLLHFVKESKQDESGMPNNRFLAERTGGTYSTLKVQPAELEDSGVYFCASSQDNWSRVVEAFFGQGTRLTVV.